This paragraph reports one T cell receptor (beta chain). Its antigen is as yet unknown. This sample was included in a study of brain T cells in children with intractable seizures. Regarding the study as a whole: HCMV serostatus was not known, and viral specificity came from CDR3 similarity only.

Profiling relied on immunoSEQ multiplex PCR, and the TCRdb table lists in-frame clones only, not all of them. The sample lists approximately 110,000 clones; approximately 94% were seen once. The CDR3 runs 14 residues. From germline, CDR1 is SGHRS and CDR2 YFSETQ. Trimming shortened V by 3 bases and J by 5 bases, and 11 bases separated the two germline ends. V usage is TRBV5-1 and J usage is TRBJ2-2; D may be TRBD2 (5 bases). This receptor was identified in a boy under two years old with hemimegalencephaly and intractable seizures. The sequencing here drew on peripheral blood, taken at surgery. The CDR3 DNA follows: TGCGCCAGCAGCTCCGGACTGGGTACCGGGGAGCTGTTTTTT. This codes for CASSSGLGTGELFF.